A selection of T cell receptor beta chains follows, all from one sample in a study of blood T cell repertoires in COVID-19. TCRdb's copy holds only in-frame clones and misses some; the assay was immunoSEQ multiplex PCR. The data contain roughly 160,000 clones, more than 75% of them singletons. Sequenced sample: peripheral blood. These receptor sequences come from a man in his fifties who had recovered from COVID-19. Each CDR3 is given with its conserved first and last residue. D genes are given only for firm matches. Some rows mark clone size as missing; the rest say once, few, many or name a class of expanded clone.

J gene,CDR3 length,D gene,clone size,V gene,CDR3 DNA,CDR3 protein
TRBJ2-3,15,TRBD1,NA,TRBV5-4,TGTGCCAGCAGCGTGGGACAGGGGGCCGGAGATACGCAGTATTTT,CASSVGQGAGDTQYF
TRBJ1-3,14,TRBD1,NA,TRBV7-2,TGTGCCAGCAGCCATGGGACAGGGAGAAACACCATATATTTT,CASSHGTGRNTIYF
TRBJ1-3,18,NA,NA,TRBV6-1,TGTGCCAGCAGTGAACAGTTGAGACTTTGGAGCTCTGGAAACACCATATATTTT,CASSEQLRLWSSGNTIYF
TRBJ2-7,19,NA,NA,TRBV9,TGTGCCAGCAGCGTAGTGCTAGTTCGGGCTTTGGGGGGTGCCTACGAGCAGTACTTC,CASSVVLVRALGGAYEQYF
TRBJ1-4,14,TRBD1,NA,TRBV29-1,TGCAGCGTAAATCACAGGGGGCTTAATGAAAAACTGTTTTTT,CSVNHRGLNEKLFF
TRBJ2-3,14,NA,NA,TRBV5-4,TGTGCCAGCAGCTTAGAGCAGGGAACAGATACGCAGTATTTT,CASSLEQGTDTQYF
TRBJ2-7,17,TRBD1,NA,TRBV25-1,TGTGCCAGCAGTGAATACGGGGGAGGGACAGGGGACTACGAGCAGTACTTC,CASSEYGGGTGDYEQYF
TRBJ1-2,13,NA,NA,TRBV6-1,TGTGCCAGCAGTGAAAACCGCGGCTATGGCTACACCTTC,CASSENRGYGYTF
TRBJ1-1,13,NA,NA,TRBV19,TGTGCCAGTTCCGATACAGGGATCACTGAAGCTTTCTTT,CASSDTGITEAFF
TRBJ2-1,18,TRBD2,NA,TRBV30,TGTGCCTGGAGTGTATCTAGCGGGGGGGCGTTGGCCTACAATGAGCAGTTCTTC,CAWSVSSGGALAYNEQFF
TRBJ2-1,15,NA,NA,TRBV5-6,TGTGCCAGCAGCCACCCAGGGTTAGGGCACAATGAGCAGTTCTTC,CASSHPGLGHNEQFF
TRBJ2-7,13,TRBD1,NA,TRBV9,TGTGCCAGCAGCGCAACAGGGGTCTACGAGCAGTACTTC,CASSATGVYEQYF
TRBJ1-1,13,NA,NA,TRBV28,TGTGCCAGCAGTTTGAGCCTGAACACTGAAGCTTTCTTT,CASSLSLNTEAFF
TRBJ1-2,12,TRBD1,once,TRBV6-5,TGTGCCAGCAGCCTCGGACAGGGACGTCACACCTTC,CASSLGQGRHTF
TRBJ2-7,13,TRBD1,NA,TRBV7-2,TGTGCCAGCAGCTCGGGACAGCTTGGCGAGCAGTACTTC,CASSSGQLGEQYF
TRBJ1-2,14,TRBD1,NA,TRBV27,TGTGCCAGCAGCCCGGGACAGAGTTTTTATGGCTACACCTTC,CASSPGQSFYGYTF
TRBJ2-1,13,NA,few,TRBV5-4,TGTGCCAGCAGAGAGACAGGCGGGAATGAGCAGTTCTTC,CASRETGGNEQFF
TRBJ2-3,14,TRBD2,NA,TRBV29-1,TGCAGCGTTGTACGGGGGGGGGACACAGATACGCAGTATTTT,CSVVRGGDTDTQYF
TRBJ2-1,15,TRBD1,NA,TRBV11-2,TGTGCCAGCAGCTTAGGCAGGGGGCGGTATAATGAGCAGTTCTTC,CASSLGRGRYNEQFF
TRBJ1-2,15,TRBD1,NA,TRBV5-6,TGTGCCAGCAGGCTGACAGGGGGTTCTAACTATGGCTACACCTTC,CASRLTGGSNYGYTF
TRBJ1-5,16,TRBD1,few,TRBV4-2,TGTGCCAGCAGCCAAGATAGGACAGGGGAGAATCAGCCCCAGCATTTT,CASSQDRTGENQPQHF
TRBJ1-5,14,TRBD1,NA,TRBV6-1,TGTGCCAGCAGTGAGGGGGGACAGCCGGAGCCCCAGCATTTT,CASSEGGQPEPQHF
TRBJ1-1,14,NA,NA,TRBV7-2,TGTGCCAGCAGCTTAGATCTCGGGAACACTGAAGCTTTCTTT,CASSLDLGNTEAFF
TRBJ1-1,13,TRBD1,NA,TRBV7-8,TGTGCCAGCAGCTTAGCTGGGGACAGAAAAGCTTTCTTT,CASSLAGDRKAFF
TRBJ2-3,16,TRBD2,NA,TRBV9,TGTGCCAGCAGCGAGGGGCTGGCGGGGGGTCGGGATACGCAGTATTTT,CASSEGLAGGRDTQYF
TRBJ1-5,16,NA,NA,TRBV20-1,TGCAGTGCTAGTGCAAGGACTAGGGAAAGGAATCAGCCCCAGCATTTT,CSASARTRERNQPQHF
TRBJ1-6,14,TRBD1,NA,TRBV5-4,TGTGCCAGCAGCTCGACAGGGGGAAATTCACCCCTCCACTTT,CASSSTGGNSPLHF
TRBJ1-6,15,TRBD1,NA,TRBV7-8,TGTGCCAGCAGCTTAAGGACAGGGGTGAACTCACCCCTCCACTTT,CASSLRTGVNSPLHF
TRBJ2-3,14,NA,NA,TRBV7-3,TGTGCCAGCAGCTTAAGGCAGGCCACAGATACGCAGTATTTT,CASSLRQATDTQYF
TRBJ2-7,17,TRBD1,NA,TRBV27,TGTGCCAGCAGTCCCTTCCCGGACAGGTTCAAGACGTACGAGCAGTACTTC,CASSPFPDRFKTYEQYF
TRBJ1-2,12,NA,NA,TRBV28,TGTGCCAGCAGAGACAGTAACTATGGCTACACCTTC,CASRDSNYGYTF
TRBJ2-3,14,TRBD1,medium-sized,TRBV27,TGTGCCAGCAGCGACAGGGGATTGACAGATACGCAGTATTTT,CASSDRGLTDTQYF
TRBJ2-7,14,TRBD2,NA,TRBV5-4,TGTGCCAGCAGCCGGGGACTAGCGGAGTCAAAGCAGTACTTC,CASSRGLAESKQYF
TRBJ2-3,15,NA,NA,TRBV10-1,TGCGCCAGCAGTGAGTCGACTAGGAGCACAGATACGCAGTATTTT,CASSESTRSTDTQYF
TRBJ1-2,15,TRBD1,NA,TRBV7-2,TGTGCCAGCAGCTTTACAGGGGGCATTAACTATGGCTACACCTTC,CASSFTGGINYGYTF
TRBJ2-7,14,NA,NA,TRBV6-5,TGTGCCAGCACCCTGGGGGGAGAACGTTACGAGCAGTACTTC,CASTLGGERYEQYF
TRBJ2-5,17,TRBD2,NA,TRBV3-1/TRBV3-2,TGTGCCAGCAACATACTAGCGGGAGGGCCTCGGGGAGAGACCCAGTACTTC,CASNILAGGPRGETQYF
TRBJ2-3,14,NA,NA,TRBV7-9,TGTGCCAGCAGCTTTTTGAGGGAGTCGGATACGCAGTATTTT,CASSFLRESDTQYF
TRBJ2-1,13,TRBD2,NA,TRBV12-3/TRBV12-4,TGTGCCAGCAGTTTGATCGGGGGGAATGAGCAGTTCTTC,CASSLIGGNEQFF
TRBJ1-5,16,TRBD1,NA,TRBV9,TGTGCCAGCAGCTCTCCGGACAGGGATGGTAGTCAGCCCCAGCATTTT,CASSSPDRDGSQPQHF
TRBJ1-4,16,NA,once,TRBV4-3,TGCGCCAGCAGCCCAGCTTGGGAGGCAACTAATGAAAAACTGTTTTTT,CASSPAWEATNEKLFF
TRBJ2-3,15,TRBD1,NA,TRBV30,TGTGCCTGGAGTGCTACTAGGGGGCGAAGAGATACGCAGTATTTT,CAWSATRGRRDTQYF
TRBJ2-1,11,NA,NA,TRBV19,TGTGCCAGTAGTATTGCTATGGAGCAGTTCTTC,CASSIAMEQFF
TRBJ1-6,16,NA,NA,TRBV7-6,TGTGCCAGCAGCTTAGAGATCGCAGGGTCAGGGTCACCCCTCCACTTT,CASSLEIAGSGSPLHF
TRBJ1-3,16,TRBD1,NA,TRBV28,TGTGCCAGCAGCTCTTCGGGACAGGGCAAGGGAAACACCATATATTTT,CASSSSGQGKGNTIYF
TRBJ1-1,15,TRBD1,NA,TRBV24-1,TGTGCCACCAGTGAACAGGGGCAGGGAAGAACTGAAGCTTTCTTT,CATSEQGQGRTEAFF
TRBJ2-1,14,TRBD2,NA,TRBV4-3,TGCGCCAGCAGCCATTCGGGGGGGCTCAATGAGCAGTTCTTC,CASSHSGGLNEQFF
TRBJ2-7,14,NA,NA,TRBV5-4,TGTGCCAGCAGCTTAGGGCTAGCTACCTACGAGCAGTACTTC,CASSLGLATYEQYF
TRBJ2-7,15,NA,NA,TRBV7-3,TGTGCCAGCAGTAAATATACAGGGGAGGCCTACGAGCAGTACTTC,CASSKYTGEAYEQYF
TRBJ2-6,15,NA,NA,TRBV7-2,TGTGCCAGCAGCTCCACAGGGTCTGGGGCCAACGTCCTGACTTTC,CASSSTGSGANVLTF
TRBJ2-1,14,TRBD1,NA,TRBV28,TGTGCCAGCAGGCCTCCGGGACAGATGGGTGAGCAGTTCTTC,CASRPPGQMGEQFF
TRBJ2-2,15,TRBD1,NA,TRBV18,TGTGCCAGCTCACCTGGACAGGGAGGCACCGGGGAGCTGTTTTTT,CASSPGQGGTGELFF
TRBJ1-2,15,NA,few,TRBV6-1,TGTGCCAGCAGTGAAAACGGGGAAATGCACTATGGCTACACCTTC,CASSENGEMHYGYTF
TRBJ2-3,14,TRBD2,once,TRBV29-1,TGCAGCGGCCTTACTAGCGGGCGCACAGATACGCAGTATTTT,CSGLTSGRTDTQYF